The 10 T cell receptor beta chains below come from one sample, sequenced in a study of OX40 agonist ivuxolimab in advanced cancers. The library came from the immunoSEQ multiplex PCR assay. Drawn from immuneACCESS, this table holds only the in-frame rearrangements with V and J called that TCRdb kept. Clones are partly lost; checked studies trace under half to an unresolved V gene and leave the rest unexplained. The sample table contains about 19,000 clones; only one count was recorded for around 90% of them. About 50% of the sample is taken by the ten largest. The sample here was CD4+ or CD8+ T cells sorted from blood, taken in a trial of the OX40 agonist ivuxolimab. These TCRs come from an adult with an advanced solid tumor such as melanoma, head and neck, liver or kidney cancer.

The rearrangement uses TRBV27 and TRBJ2-1; 14 bases are a match to TRBD2. Per germline, CDR1 MNHEY and CDR2 SMNVEV (reference sequence). J was trimmed by 0 bases and V by 4 bases; bases with no gene match: 14. This CDR3 comprises 21 residues. CDR3 DNA sequence: TGTGCCAGCAGTTCCTATAGACTAGCGGGAGGGCAAATAGGCTCCTACAATGAGCAGTTCTTC. Residues: CASSSYRLAGGQIGSYNEQFF.

The rearrangement uses TRBV28 and TRBJ2-1; weak D call: TRBD1 (6 bases). Trimming removed 7 bases at V and 8 bases at J, with 24 bases between. Germline V lookup: CDR1 MDHEN, CDR2 SYDVKM. The CDR3 covers 16 residues. The CDR3 DNA sequence: TGTGCCAGCATCCCTTCTCCGGCGGCAGGGGACCATGAGCAGTTCTTC. This gives the protein CASIPSPAAGDHEQFF.

The gene calls are TRBV29-1 and TRBJ1-4, with 8 bases lining up with TRBD1. The CDR3 runs 15 residues. The junction had 5 bases not matched to a gene; V was cut back by 0 bases and J by 5 bases. Germline-derived CDR1 and CDR2 are SQVTM and ANQGSEA. CDR3: CSVEDDRDRNEKLFF. The CDR3 region has the DNA TGCAGCGTTGAAGATGATCGGGACAGGAATGAAAAACTGTTTTTT.

In its sample, this clone was seen a few times. The rearrangement links TRBV7-9 to TRBJ2-1; D possibly uses TRBD1 or TRBD2 (5 bases each). Germline loops: CDR1 SEHNR, CDR2 FQNEAQ (reference sequence). There are 11 residues in the CDR3. V was trimmed by 1 base and J by 15 bases, leaving 10 bases between them. The CDR3 region is CASSLDGTRFF. The CDR3 bases are TGTGCCAGCAGCTTAGACGGGACCAGGTTCTTC.

The chain uses TRBV19 and TRBJ2-2; no reliable D call. The CDR3 is 13 amino acids. Germline V CDR1 and CDR2: LNHDA, SQIVND (reference sequence). The V end was cut by 6 bases, the J end by 1 base, with 6 bases between. The CDR3 DNA reads TGTGCCAGTAGCCAGATGAACACCGGGGAGCTGTTTTTT. As protein: CASSQMNTGELFF.

The chain carries TRBV7-6 and TRBJ2-7, with no clear D. The CDR3 covers 11 residues. The V end was cut by 5 bases, the J end by 0 bases, with 2 bases between. Germline assignment: CDR1 SGHVS and CDR2 FNYEAQ. CDR3 protein: CASSDSYEQYF. The CDR3 DNA sequence: TGTGCCAGCAGCGACTCCTACGAGCAGTACTTC.

This chain links TRBV4-1 with TRBJ1-4; D not certain. V was pared by 3 bases and J by 3 bases, with 11 bases between. The CDR3 covers 15 residues. Per germline, CDR1 MGHRA and CDR2 YSYEKL. For the CDR3, the DNA is TGCGCCAGCAGCCATATGGAGGGAGCTAATGAAAAACTGTTTTTT. Its protein is CASSHMEGANEKLFF.

The chain couples TRBV6-6 to TRBJ2-5, with D unclear. The J call is uncertain, as TRBJ2-7 better fits the DNA end. The CDR3 is 16 amino acids. Germline loops: CDR1 MNHNY, CDR2 SVGAGI (reference sequence). The CDR3 protein is CASSEMGFGVKYEQYF. The DNA for the CDR3 is TGTGCCAGCAGCGAAATGGGGTTTGGGGTTAAGTACGAGCAGTACTTC.

The chain uses TRBV10-3 and TRBJ2-7; the match to TRBD1 covers 7 bases. The CDR3 extends over 13 amino acids. Germline V CDR1 and CDR2: ENHRY, SYGVKD. V was clipped by 6 bases and J by 3 bases; unmatched bases: 5. The CDR3 loop reads CAIRPGQSYEQYF. The CDR3 nucleotides are TGTGCCATCAGGCCGGGACAGAGCTACGAGCAGTACTTC.

The chain has TRBV27 and TRBJ2-7, with a weak D call TRBD2 (6 bases). The germline V gene has CDR1 MNHEY and CDR2 SMNVEV (reference sequence). Trimming shortened V by 4 bases and J by 6 bases, and 13 bases separated the two germline ends. The CDR3 has 13 residues. CDR3 coding DNA: TGTGCCAGCAGTTACCGGGAGTCGTTCGAGCAGTACTTC. It is translated as CASSYRESFEQYF.